A single sample gave rise to the 20 T cell receptor delta chains below, sequenced in a study of gammadelta T cells in human blood. With CATT, TCRdb re-called clones from the RT-PCR reads. The sample holds under 800 delta-chain clones, 34% seen once. The sample comprised Vgamma9Vdelta2 gamma-delta T cells from infant blood. All receptors come from a human donor.

Within the sample, this clone is large (0.1 to 1%). The chain is built from TRDV2 and TRDJ3; TRDD3 aligns across 11 bases. The CDR3 runs to 20 residues. The V gene end was trimmed by 0 bases and the J gene end by 4 bases; junction bases not matched to a gene: 10. Germline values: CDR1 GEAIGNYY, CDR2 EKD. The CDR3 bases are TGTGCCTGTGACACCGGATGGGTGGGGGATACGTCATGGGACACCCGACAGATGTTTTTC. Protein sequence: CACDTGWVGDTSWDTRQMFF.

By share, this clone counts as large. This sequence joins TRDV2 and TRDJ3, with TRDD3 matching over 8 bases. CDR3 length: 19 amino acids. V shed 3 bases, J shed 10 bases, and the junction held 19 bases outside the gene matches. The germline V gene has CDR1 GEAIGNYY and CDR2 EKD. The CDR3 spells CACDPLRLGAAPDTRQMFF. The DNA for the CDR3 is TGTGCCTGTGACCCGTTAAGACTGGGGGCAGCTCCTGATACCCGACAGATGTTTTTC.

With regard to this clone: A far larger clone is only one base removed, so a read error is likely. The chain couples TRDV2 to TRDJ1, with 10 bases identical to TRDD3. Germline V gives CDR1 GEAIGNYY, CDR2 EKD. The V segment lost 0 bases and the J segment 6 bases; nucleotides outside the gene matches: 3. This CDR3 is 14 amino acids long. CDR3 protein: CACDTVGDTNKLIF. The CDR3 coding sequence is TGTGCCTGTGACACCGTGGGGGATACCAATAAACTCATCTTT.

Turning to this clone: A far larger clone lies a single base away; this is likely a read error. This chain uses TRDV2 with TRDJ2; the match to TRDD3 covers 12 bases. The CDR3 loop spans 19 amino acids. V lost 0 bases, J lost 3 bases, and 10 bases stayed unmatched. Germline-derived CDR1 and CDR2 are GEAIGNYY and EKD. The CDR3 reads CACDTILLGDTSVTAQLFF. CDR3 nucleotide sequence: TGTGCCTGTGACACCATCTTACTGGGGGATACTAGTGTGACAGCACAACTCTTCTTT.

As regards this clone: The likely explanation is a read error, given a far larger clone one base away. The gene calls are TRDV2 and TRDJ1; TRDD3 matches 11 bases. The J gene is absent in TCRdb and was assigned here via DNA matching to germline. J gave up 4 bases and V 2 bases, and 5 bases lay outside the gene matches. The germline gives CDR1 GEAIGNYY, CDR2 EKD. The CDR3 is 15 residues long. The DNA for the CDR3 is TGTGCCTGTGACATACTGGGGGATATGGGCGATAAACTCATCTTT. It encodes CACDILGDMGDKLIF.

The chain couples TRDV2 to TRDJ1; tentative D call: TRDD3 (6 bases). TCRdb does not report a J gene; here it was assigned by matching the DNA to germline references. The germline V and J ends were trimmed by 3 bases and 5 bases, with 9 bases remaining between them. The CDR3 totals 12 residues. The germline V gene has CDR1 GEAIGNYY and CDR2 EKD. The CDR3 sequence is CACDALGDKLIF. CDR3 nucleotide sequence: TGTGCCTGTGACGCCCTGGGGGATAAACTCATCTTT.

Within the sample, this clone is large (0.1 to 1%). The rearrangement joins TRDV2 to TRDJ3; 10 positions agree with TRDD3. The trim removed 0 bases at V and 0 bases at J, leaving 4 bases unmatched. The CDR3 sequence is 19 residues long. CDR1 is GEAIGNYY, CDR2 EKD, per germline. CDR3 coding DNA: TGTGCCTGTGACACCGTACTGGGGGATTACTCCTGGGACACCCGACAGATGTTTTTC. Its protein product is CACDTVLGDYSWDTRQMFF.

With regard to this clone: The protein that TCRdb holds for this DNA derives from a much larger clone and differs from the translated DNA at residue 10, which likely indicates a read error; the protein shown here is translated from the DNA. The V call is TRDV2, the J call TRDJ2, with 12 bases that match TRDD3. TCRdb leaves out the J gene; it was filled in here by matching the DNA to germline. In germline, CDR1 is GEAIGNYY, CDR2 EKD. Losses at the gene ends were 2 bases for V and 9 bases for J; bases not matched to a gene: 3. The CDR3 is 14 amino acids. CDR3 loop: CACDKLGDTTQLFF. The CDR3 DNA reads as TGTGCCTGTGACAAACTGGGGGATACAACACAACTCTTCTTT.

A word on this clone: A far larger clone is one nucleotide away, so this likely arose from a read error. Other DNA sequences of this sample code for an identical CDR3. The chain has TRDV2 and TRDJ3, with 13 bases identical to TRDD3. The J gene, left out of TCRdb, was set here by checking the DNA against germline. Germline assignment: CDR1 GEAIGNYY and CDR2 EKD. This CDR3 contains 21 residues. The CDR3 DNA follows: TGTGCCTGTGACCCTTTACTGGGGGATACGCATGGCTCCTGGGACACCCGCCAGATGTTTTTC. It encodes CACDPLLGDTHGSWDTRQMFF.

This clone was observed once. A far larger clone is only one base removed, so a read error is likely. The chain combines TRDV2 with TRDJ2, with 9 bases identical to TRDD3. TCRdb offers no J gene call, so here the DNA was matched to germline to obtain one. Germline V lookup: CDR1 GEAIGNYY, CDR2 EKD. CDR3 length: 15 residues. The CDR3 loop reads CACDTLGDLTEQLFF. In DNA, the CDR3 is TGTGCCTGTGACACCCTGGGGGATTTGACAGAACAACTCTTCTTT.

With respect to this clone: A far larger clone is only one base removed, so a read error is likely. The chain has TRDV2 and TRDJ2; tentatively, D is TRDD3 (5 bases). No J segment appears in TCRdb, so it was assigned here by matching the sequence to germline. CDR3 size: 16 residues. Trimming cost V 3 bases and J 10 bases, with 23 bases left between them. CDR1 and CDR2 (germline): GEAIGNYY, EKD. CDR3 coding DNA: TGTGCCTGTGACTTACTTAACACCCCAAGGGGAGAACAACTCTTCTTT. It yields the protein CACDLLNTPRGEQLFF.

As for this clone: A far larger clone is a single base away, which makes a read error likely. J is TRDJ3 and V is TRDV2; 9 bases fit TRDD3. Here the J gene was assigned by germline matching of the DNA, as TCRdb has none. CDR3 length: 19 residues. Trimming cost V 6 bases and J 0 bases; bases outside gene matches: 11. The germline V gene encodes CDR1 GEAIGNYY and CDR2 EKD. Written as DNA, the CDR3 is TGTGCCTGTAACGCCCTGGGGGATGAATTCTCCTGGGACACCCGACAGATGTTTTTC. Amino acids: CACNALGDEFSWDTRQMFF.

Points on this clone: Only one base separates this from a far larger clonotype, so it likely reflects a read error. The chain joins TRDV2 to TRDJ3; 8 nucleotides match TRDD3. TCRdb is silent on the J gene; assignment here came from matching the DNA to germline. The CDR3 has 18 amino acids. CDR1 is GEAIGNYY and CDR2 is EKD in the germline V gene. The V and J ends lost 3 bases and 0 bases, in that order; junction bases with no gene match: 6. Written as DNA, the CDR3 is TGTGCCTGTGACGTGCTGGGGGACAGCTCCTGGGACACCCGACAGATGTTTTTC. Amino acid sequence: CACDVLGDSSWDTRQMFF.

With regard to this clone: With a far larger clone one base away, a read error is the likely cause. The same CDR3 also results from other DNA sequences found in this sample. The chain couples TRDV2 to TRDJ1; 7 nucleotides align to TRDD3. Assignment of the J gene here rests on matching the DNA to germline, because TCRdb gives none. Germline-derived CDR1 and CDR2 are GEAIGNYY and EKD. The CDR3 totals 15 residues. CDR3 bases: TGTGCATGTGACACCTTGGGGATAAGGACCGATAAACTCATCTTT. This encodes CACDTLGIRTDKLIF.

Worth noting for this clone: A far larger clone differs by one base, so this is likely a read error. TRDV2 is the V gene, and the J gene was not called; the table gives TRDD3 as D, unverified against the DNA. The V gene's germline CDR1 is GEAIGNYY and CDR2 EKD. The CDR3 extends over 13 amino acids. Written as DNA, the CDR3 is TGTGCCTGTGACACCTGGGGGACCGATAAACGCATCTTT. Encoded protein: CACDTWGTDKRIF.

As for this clone: A much more abundant neighbour one base away suggests this may be a read error. This sequence joins TRDV2 and TRDJ3, with 7 bases aligning to TRDD3. The J gene, not given by TCRdb, was assigned here from a germline match of the nucleotide sequence. V lost 3 bases, J lost 0 bases, and 7 bases stayed unmatched. This CDR3 region has 18 residues. Germline lookup yields CDR1 GEAIGNYY and CDR2 EKD. CDR3 coding DNA: TGTGCCTGTGACTTACTGGGGAACGCCTCCTGGGACACCCGACAGATGTTTTTC. Its translation is CACDLLGNASWDTRQMFF.

This clone was seen a few times. A far larger clone is one nucleotide away, so this likely arose from a read error. The chain couples TRDV2 to TRDJ2, with 11 bases matching TRDD3. There are 17 residues in the CDR3. CDR1 and CDR2 (germline): GEAIGNYY, EKD. Here the CDR3 DNA reads TGTGCCTGGGACACCGTTGGGGGATACGGTTTGACAGCACAACTCTTCTTT. Residues: CAWDTVGGYGLTAQLFF.

Details on this clone: Only one base separates this from a far larger clonotype, so it likely reflects a read error. The chain uses TRDV2 and TRDJ2; 7 bases map to TRDD3. The CDR3 spans 18 residues. Germline CDR1 and CDR2: GEAIGNYY and EKD. The V segment lost 0 bases and the J segment 0 bases; nucleotides outside the gene matches: 9. The CDR3: CACDTLGVTPSLTAQLFF. The CDR3 DNA reads TGTGCCTGTGACACCCTGGGGGTTACGCCGTCTTTGACAGCACAACTCTTCTTT.

As concerns this clone: This likely reflects a read error, since a far larger clone is one base away. V and J are TRDV2 and TRDJ3, with TRDD3 matching over 13 bases. The germline CDR1 and CDR2 sequences are GEAIGNYY and EKD. Trimming cost V 3 bases and J 3 bases; bases outside gene matches: 7. The CDR3 contains 19 residues. The CDR3 protein is CACDAVLGDTSWDTRQMFF. In DNA form, the CDR3 reads TGTGCCTGTGACGCCGTACTGGGGGATACGAGCTGGGACACCCGACAGATGTTTTTC.

As concerns this clone: A far more abundant clone sits one base away, making this likely a read error. This chain connects TRDV2 to TRDJ3; 11 positions match TRDD3. With V trimmed by 5 bases and J by 1 base, 6 bases remained unmatched. The CDR3 spans 18 residues. Germline assignment: CDR1 GEAIGNYY and CDR2 EKD. CDR3 coding DNA: TGTGCCTGTGGCGTACTGGGGGATAGATCCTGGGACACCCGACAGATGTTTTTC. Translated, it gives CACGVLGDRSWDTRQMFF.